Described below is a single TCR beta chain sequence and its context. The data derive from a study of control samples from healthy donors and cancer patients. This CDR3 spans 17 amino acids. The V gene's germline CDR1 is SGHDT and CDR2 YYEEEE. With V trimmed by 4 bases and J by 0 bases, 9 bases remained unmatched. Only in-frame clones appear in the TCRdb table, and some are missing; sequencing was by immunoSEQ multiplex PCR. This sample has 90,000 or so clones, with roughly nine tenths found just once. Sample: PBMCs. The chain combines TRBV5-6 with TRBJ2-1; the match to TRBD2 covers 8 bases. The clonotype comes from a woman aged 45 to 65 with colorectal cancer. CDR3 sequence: CASSRARGGNSYNEQFF. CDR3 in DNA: TGTGCCAGCAGCCGGGCCCGGGGGGGTAACTCCTACAATGAGCAGTTCTTC.